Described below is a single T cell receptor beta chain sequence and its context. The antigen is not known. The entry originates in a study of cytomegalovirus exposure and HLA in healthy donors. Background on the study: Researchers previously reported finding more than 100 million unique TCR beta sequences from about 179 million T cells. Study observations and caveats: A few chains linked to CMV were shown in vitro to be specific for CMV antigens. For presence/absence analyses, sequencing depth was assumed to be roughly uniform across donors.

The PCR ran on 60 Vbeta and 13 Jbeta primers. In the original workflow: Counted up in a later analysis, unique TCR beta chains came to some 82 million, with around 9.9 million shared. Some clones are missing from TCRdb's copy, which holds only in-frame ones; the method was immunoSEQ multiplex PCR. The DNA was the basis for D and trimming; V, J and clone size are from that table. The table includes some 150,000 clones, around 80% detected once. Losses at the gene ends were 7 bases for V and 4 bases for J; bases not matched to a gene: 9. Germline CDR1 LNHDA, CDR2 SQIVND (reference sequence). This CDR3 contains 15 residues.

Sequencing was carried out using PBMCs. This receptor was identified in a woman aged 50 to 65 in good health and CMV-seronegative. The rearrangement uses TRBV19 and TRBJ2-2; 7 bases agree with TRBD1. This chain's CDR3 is CASINGNRGTGELFF. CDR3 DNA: TGTGCCAGTATCAATGGGAACAGGGGCACCGGGGAGCTGTTTTTT. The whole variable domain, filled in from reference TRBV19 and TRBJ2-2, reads DGGITQSPKYLFRKEGQNVTLSCEQNLNHDAMYWYRQDPGQGLRLIYYSQIVNDFQKGDIAEGYSVSREKKESFPLTVTSAQKNPTAFYLCASINGNRGTGELFFGEGSRLTVL.